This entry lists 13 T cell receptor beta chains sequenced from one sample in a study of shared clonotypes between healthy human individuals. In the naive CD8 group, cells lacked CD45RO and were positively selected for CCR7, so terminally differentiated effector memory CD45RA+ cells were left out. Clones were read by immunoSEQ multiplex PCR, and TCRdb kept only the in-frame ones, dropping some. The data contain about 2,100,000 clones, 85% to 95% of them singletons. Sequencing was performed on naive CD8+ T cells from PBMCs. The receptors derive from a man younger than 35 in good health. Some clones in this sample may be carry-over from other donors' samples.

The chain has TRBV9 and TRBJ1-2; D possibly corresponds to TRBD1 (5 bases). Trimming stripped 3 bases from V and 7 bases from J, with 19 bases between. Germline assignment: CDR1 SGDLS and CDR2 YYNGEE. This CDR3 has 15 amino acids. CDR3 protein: CASSANKQVSPGYTF. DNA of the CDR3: TGTGCCAGCAGCGCAAACAAACAGGTTTCTCCTGGCTACACCTTC.

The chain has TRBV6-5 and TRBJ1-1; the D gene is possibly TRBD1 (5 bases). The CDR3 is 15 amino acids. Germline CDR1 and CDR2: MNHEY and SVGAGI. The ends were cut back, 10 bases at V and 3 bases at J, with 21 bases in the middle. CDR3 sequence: CATKSQGEGYTEAFF. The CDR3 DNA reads TGTGCCACCAAAAGCCAGGGTGAGGGCTACACTGAAGCTTTCTTT.

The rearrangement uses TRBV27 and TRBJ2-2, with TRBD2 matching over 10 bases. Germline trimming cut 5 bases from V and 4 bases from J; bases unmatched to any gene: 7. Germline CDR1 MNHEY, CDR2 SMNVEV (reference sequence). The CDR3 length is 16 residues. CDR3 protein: CASSPSSGSFTGELFF. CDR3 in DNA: TGTGCCAGCAGTCCGTCTAGCGGGAGTTTCACCGGGGAGCTGTTTTTT.

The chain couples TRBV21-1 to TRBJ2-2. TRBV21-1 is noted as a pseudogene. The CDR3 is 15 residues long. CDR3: CASSRSGGGTGELFF. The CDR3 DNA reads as TGTGCCAGCAGCCGCAGTGGGGGTGGCACCGGGGAGCTGTTTTTT.

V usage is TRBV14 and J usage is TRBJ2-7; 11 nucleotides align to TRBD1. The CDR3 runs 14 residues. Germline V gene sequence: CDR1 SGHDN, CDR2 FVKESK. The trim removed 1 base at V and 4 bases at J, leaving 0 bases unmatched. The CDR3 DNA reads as TGTGCCAGCAGCCAAGGGGACAGGGGGTACGAGCAGTACTTC. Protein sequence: CASSQGDRGYEQYF.

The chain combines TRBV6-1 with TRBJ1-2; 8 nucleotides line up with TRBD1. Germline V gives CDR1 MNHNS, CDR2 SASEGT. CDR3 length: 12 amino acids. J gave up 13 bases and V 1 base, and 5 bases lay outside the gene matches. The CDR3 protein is CASSEGRQGPTF. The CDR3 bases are TGTGCCAGCAGTGAAGGGCGACAGGGGCCCACCTTC.

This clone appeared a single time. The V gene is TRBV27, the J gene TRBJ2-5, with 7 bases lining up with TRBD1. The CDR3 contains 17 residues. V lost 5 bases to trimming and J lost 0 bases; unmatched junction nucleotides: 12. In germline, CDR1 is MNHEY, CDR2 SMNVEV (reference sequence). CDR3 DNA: TGTGCCAGCAGTATTGCAGGGTTGGGACAGTACCAAGAGACCCAGTACTTC. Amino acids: CASSIAGLGQYQETQYF.

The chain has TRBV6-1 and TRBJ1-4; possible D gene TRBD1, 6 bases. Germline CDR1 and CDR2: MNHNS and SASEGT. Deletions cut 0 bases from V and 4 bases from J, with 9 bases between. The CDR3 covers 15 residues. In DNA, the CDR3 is TGTGCCAGCAGTGAAGCGAGGGGGGGTAATGAAAAACTGTTTTTT. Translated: CASSEARGGNEKLFF.

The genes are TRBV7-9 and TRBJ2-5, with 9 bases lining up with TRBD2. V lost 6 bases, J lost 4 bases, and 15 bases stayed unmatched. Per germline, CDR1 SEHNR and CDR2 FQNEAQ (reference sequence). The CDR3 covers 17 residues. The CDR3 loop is CASSFIGGGRGRETQYF. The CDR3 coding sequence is TGTGCCAGCAGTTTCATTGGGGGCGGGAGGGGTAGAGAGACCCAGTACTTC.

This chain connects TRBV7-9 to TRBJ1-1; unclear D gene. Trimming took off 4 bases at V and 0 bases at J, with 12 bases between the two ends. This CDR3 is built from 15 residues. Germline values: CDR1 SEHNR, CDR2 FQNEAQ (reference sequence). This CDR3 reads CASSSRADVNTEAFF. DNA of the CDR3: TGTGCCAGCAGCTCAAGGGCAGATGTGAACACTGAAGCTTTCTTT. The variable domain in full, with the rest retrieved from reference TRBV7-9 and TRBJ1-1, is DTGVSQNPRHKITKRGQNVTFRCDPISEHNRLYWYRQTLGQGPEFLTYFQNEAQLEKSRLLSDRFSAERPKGSFSTLEIQRTEQGDSAMYLCASSSRADVNTEAFFGQGTRLTVV.

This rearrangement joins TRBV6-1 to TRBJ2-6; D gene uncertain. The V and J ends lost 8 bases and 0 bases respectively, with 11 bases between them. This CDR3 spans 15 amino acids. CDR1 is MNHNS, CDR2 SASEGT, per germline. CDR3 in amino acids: CASRLMGSGANVLTF. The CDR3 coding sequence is TGTGCCAGCCGCTTAATGGGCTCTGGGGCCAACGTCCTGACTTTC.

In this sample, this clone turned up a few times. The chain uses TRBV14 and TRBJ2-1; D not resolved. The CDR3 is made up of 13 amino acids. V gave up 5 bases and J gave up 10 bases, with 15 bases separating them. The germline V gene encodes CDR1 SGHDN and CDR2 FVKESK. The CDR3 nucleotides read TGTGCCAGCAGCTCTCACACGGGCCTGGAGCAGTTCTTC. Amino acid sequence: CASSSHTGLEQFF.

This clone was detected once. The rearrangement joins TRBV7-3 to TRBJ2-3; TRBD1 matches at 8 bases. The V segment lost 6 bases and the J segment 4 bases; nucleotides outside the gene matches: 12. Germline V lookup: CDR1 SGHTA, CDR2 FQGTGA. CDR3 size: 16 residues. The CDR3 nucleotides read TGTGCCAGCAGTCAATCTGGACAGGGCTTTGCAGATACGCAGTATTTT. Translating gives CASSQSGQGFADTQYF.